This T cell receptor (beta chain) was observed in a study of blood T cell repertoires in COVID-19. Looking at the study overall: The United States, Italy and Spain were the sources of the acute and convalescent COVID-19 samples. The analysed material was cDNA or gDNA that came from T cells, B-cell-depleted T cells, or PBMCs.

As handled by the study authors: Cell counts per sample came from amplifying reference gene primers. Method: immunoSEQ multiplex PCR; TCRdb's copy keeps in-frame clones and lacks some. V and J calls and clone size come straight from that table; D and trimming were deduced from the DNA. The sample holds 150,000 or so clones, around 90% seen once. Germline V CDR1 and CDR2: KGHDR, SFDVKD. CDR3 length: 19 residues. The ends were cut back, 3 bases at V and 2 bases at J, with 24 bases in the middle. The sequenced sample consisted of peripheral blood. The chain links TRBV24-1 to TRBJ1-2; tentatively, D is TRBD1 (6 bases). The clonotype originates from a woman between 45 and 65 years old with acute or convalescent COVID-19. The CDR3 loop reads CATSDPKDLTGRGNYGYTF. Written as DNA, the CDR3 is TGTGCCACCAGTGATCCCAAAGATCTTACAGGGAGAGGCAACTATGGCTACACCTTC.